The 19 T cell receptor beta chains reported below all come from one sample, sequenced in a study of prognosis after radiotherapy for stage I lung cancer (dated by TCRdb to the early 2020s). Sequencing used an Illumina HiSeq 3000. Two rounds of multiplex PCR were used to amplify the TCR beta CDR3 region from genomic DNA. The first PCR round used primers specific to each TRBV and TRBJ gene, with sequences filed in Chinese patent CN105087789A. TCRdb reran the public reads through fastp at Q25 and MiXCR, keeping productive beta chains. Each entry is one CDR3 protein sequence, shown with its most common DNA and genes. The sample table holds tens of thousands of distinct CDR3 sequences, of which about 37% were seen once. The leading ten clones occupy 9.2% of the sample. The sequenced sample was PBMCs, obtained before or after stereotactic body radiation therapy (not recorded which). The source of these receptors is a donor aged 50 or older with non-small cell lung cancer.

This clonotype was found many times. The chain combines TRBV9 with TRBJ2-3, with 11 bases identical to TRBD2. V shed 0 bases and J 6 bases; nucleotides not matched to a gene: 3. The CDR3 totals 15 residues. Germline V gene sequence: CDR1 SGDLS, CDR2 YYNGEE. The CDR3 reads CASSVGLAGSDTQYF. CDR3 DNA sequence: TGTGCCAGCAGCGTAGGACTAGCGGGATCCGATACGCAGTATTTT.

This clonotype was seen more than once but under ten times. It may be a read error: a sequence one base away is much more abundant. This CDR3 reads CASVGEVGYGYTF. The DNA of the CDR3 is TGTGCCAGCGTAGGGGAAGTGGGGTATGGCTACACCTTC. The chain employs TRBV2 and TRBJ1-2, with D possibly matching TRBD1 (5 bases). Germline V CDR1 and CDR2: SNHLY, FYNNEI. V lost 8 bases and J 5 bases, leaving 15 bases between the germline ends. CDR3 length equals 13 residues.

Concerning this clonotype: A far larger clone lies a single base away; this is likely a read error. CDR3 in amino acids: CASGPPTIEQYF. DNA of the CDR3: TGTGCCAGCGGCCCCCCGACCATCGAGCAGTACTTC. The rearrangement uses TRBV27 and TRBJ2-7; D not certain. Germline assignment: CDR1 MNHEY and CDR2 SMNVEV (reference sequence). Trimming left V 8 bases short and J 6 bases short, with 14 bases between. This CDR3 has 12 residues.

As for this clonotype: With a far larger clone one base away, a read error is the likely cause. The chain carries TRBV6-2 or TRBV6-3 and TRBJ1-2; D gene uncertain. Germline CDR1 is MNHEY and CDR2 is SVGEGT. V lost 8 bases to trimming and J lost 7 bases, with 17 bases between them. CDR3 length: 13 residues. The CDR3 DNA is TGTGCCAGCCATCCAACGTCAGGCCGTGGCTACACCTTC. It codes for CASHPTSGRGYTF.

For this clonotype: A single base separates this from a much larger clone, so it may be a read error. The chain combines TRBV6-2 or TRBV6-3 with TRBJ1-1, with no clear D. The CDR3 extends over 15 amino acids. Between the trimmed V and J ends, which lost 1 base and 2 bases, there was a span of 11 bases. CDR1 and CDR2 (germline): MNHEY, SVGEGT. The CDR3 bases are TGTGCCAGCAGTTACTGGCAGCCAGATAACACTGAAGCTTTCTTT. Translated, it gives CASSYWQPDNTEAFF.

This clonotype was seen many times. The V gene is TRBV19, the J gene TRBJ2-5; TRBD2 aligns across 9 bases. The CDR3 consists of 15 residues. The germline CDR1 and CDR2 sequences are LNHDA and SQIVND (reference sequence). The V and J ends lost 3 bases and 5 bases, in that order; junction bases with no gene match: 7. The CDR3 coding sequence is TGTGCCAGTAGTATGGGACTAGCCTATGGGGAGACCCAGTACTTC. Translated, it gives CASSMGLAYGETQYF.

In this sample, this clonotype turned up many times. The chain carries TRBV19 and TRBJ2-3; TRBD1 is a possible D gene (5 bases). The CDR3 loop spans 15 amino acids. The germline V and J ends were trimmed by 10 bases and 0 bases, with 17 bases remaining between them. CDR1 and CDR2 (germline): LNHDA, SQIVND (reference sequence). CDR3 sequence (DNA): TGTGCCACCTCAGGGCAGGGTAGAAGCACAGATACGCAGTATTTT. Translation: CATSGQGRSTDTQYF.

In its sample, this clonotype was seen many times. The rearrangement joins TRBV20-1 to TRBJ2-1; 7 nucleotides align to TRBD2. Trimming removed 1 base from V and 2 bases from J; junction bases left unmatched: 11. The CDR3 sequence is 17 residues long. Germline CDR1 and CDR2: DFQATT and SNEGSKA (reference sequence). The CDR3 here is CSARVRGFSGPYNEQFF. CDR3 sequence (DNA): TGCAGTGCTAGAGTAAGAGGGTTTAGCGGGCCCTACAATGAGCAGTTCTTC.

This clonotype was observed at least ten times. This chain connects TRBV24-1 to TRBJ2-7; a weak D match, TRBD2 (5 bases). In germline, CDR1 is KGHDR, CDR2 SFDVKD. Trimming took off 5 bases at V and 3 bases at J, with 22 bases between the two ends. The CDR3 extends over 17 amino acids. The CDR3 bases are TGTGCCACCAGTGTGGTCGGACTCCCGAACATTAACTACGAGCAGTACTTC. This sequence encodes CATSVVGLPNINYEQYF.

This clonotype has ten or more counts. The chain couples TRBV4-2 to TRBJ1-1; the match to TRBD1 covers 7 bases. V trimming: 8 bases; J trimming: 4 bases; junction bases outside the gene matches: 7. CDR1 and CDR2 (germline): LGHNA, YNFKEQ. The length of the CDR3 is 13 residues. The CDR3 DNA sequence: TGTGCCAGCGGGAACAGGGGTGGCACTGAAGCTTTCTTT. This gives the protein CASGNRGGTEAFF.

The rearrangement links TRBV5-1 to TRBJ2-3; D unresolved. Per germline, CDR1 SGHRS and CDR2 YFSETQ. This CDR3 spans 14 amino acids. Trimming cost V 0 bases and J 2 bases, with 7 bases left between them. CDR3 residues: CASSLGSNTDTQYF. The CDR3 DNA is TGCGCCAGCAGCTTGGGTAGCAACACAGATACGCAGTATTTT.

The gene calls are TRBV20-1 and TRBJ2-7; 13 bases are shared with TRBD2. The CDR3 sequence is 21 residues long. Germline V gene data show CDR1 as DFQATT and CDR2 as SNEGSKA (reference sequence). Germline trimming cut 3 bases from V and 6 bases from J; bases unmatched to any gene: 26. The CDR3, as DNA: TGCAGTGCTAGCGGACAGGTTCGTGGACTAGCGGGAGTGCTAGGGCATTTCGAGCAGTACTTC. It encodes CSASGQVRGLAGVLGHFEQYF.

This clonotype appeared a few times. A far larger clone lies a single base away; this is likely a read error. V is TRBV11-3 and J is TRBJ1-6; D uncertain. Trimming stripped 1 base from V and 0 bases from J, with 10 bases between. Looked up from germline, CDR1 is SGHNT and CDR2 is YENEEA. CDR3 length equals 17 residues. CDR3 in amino acids: CASSLGGLSSYNSPLHF. CDR3 coding DNA: TGTGCCAGCAGCTTAGGGGGTCTAAGCTCCTATAATTCACCCCTCCACTTT.

Remarks on this clonotype: With only one base between it and a far larger clone, this is likely a read error. The rearrangement uses TRBV6-4 and TRBJ1-2; 8 nucleotides agree with TRBD1. J was trimmed by 9 bases and V by 7 bases; bases with no gene match: 7. The CDR3 sequence is 12 residues long. From germline, CDR1 is MRHNA and CDR2 SNTAGT. This CDR3 is CASKTQGDCYTF. The DNA for the CDR3 is TGTGCCAGCAAAACACAGGGGGACTGCTACACCTTC.

This clonotype was seen a single time. A single base separates this from a much larger clone, so it may be a read error. The rearrangement joins TRBV7-9 to TRBJ2-5, with D hard to call. Germline V gene data show CDR1 as SEHNR and CDR2 as FQNEAQ (reference sequence). Trimming removed 5 bases from V and 3 bases from J, with 19 bases in between. The CDR3 length is 16 residues. The CDR3 sequence is CASSRTEGRPKETQYF. CDR3 nucleotides: TGTGCCAGCAGCCGAACCGAAGGACGGCCAAAAGAGACCCAGTACTTC.

The genes are TRBV12-3 or TRBV12-4 and TRBJ1-6, with TRBD1 as a possible D gene (6 bases). This CDR3 region has 13 residues. The germline V and J ends were trimmed by 7 bases and 6 bases, with 10 bases remaining between them. The CDR3 nucleotides read TGTGCCAGCAAGCGGACAGCTAATTCACCCCTCCACTTT. This gives the protein CASKRTANSPLHF.

In its sample, this clonotype was seen many times. This CDR3 reads CASCIRGSRDRLPGELFF. In DNA, the CDR3 is TGTGCCAGTTGTATTCGAGGGTCCAGGGACAGATTACCGGGGGAGCTGTTTTTT. The rearrangement uses TRBV2 and TRBJ2-2, with TRBD1 matching 7 bases. The CDR3 length is 18 residues. The ends lost 9 bases at V and 8 bases at J; junction bases unmatched: 24. The germline V gene encodes CDR1 SNHLY and CDR2 FYNNEI.

At least ten counts were recorded for this clonotype. V is TRBV6-2 or TRBV6-3 and J is TRBJ2-3, with TRBD1 matching over 8 bases. The V gene's germline CDR1 is MNHEY and CDR2 SVGEGT. The CDR3 has 17 amino acids. The ends lost 8 bases at V and 2 bases at J; junction bases unmatched: 15. In nucleotides, the CDR3 is TGTGCCAGCGGTAACACCGGGACAGGTTTCTCCACAGATACGCAGTATTTT. Encoded protein: CASGNTGTGFSTDTQYF.

The rearrangement links TRBV6-1 to TRBJ2-2; TRBD1 is a possible D gene (8 bases). Per germline, CDR1 MNHNS and CDR2 SASEGT. The CDR3 runs 14 residues. The ends were cut back, 7 bases at V and 7 bases at J, with 16 bases in the middle. In nucleotides, the CDR3 is TGTGCCAGCATCCCACAGGGGGGGCTCGGGGAGCTGTTTTTT. Protein: CASIPQGGLGELFF.